The T cell receptor beta chain described here comes from a study of radiation and T cells in renal cell carcinoma. Germline loops: CDR1 SGHTA, CDR2 FQGNSA. V was pared by 5 bases and J by 3 bases, with 13 bases between. The CDR3 is 15 amino acids. Study-wide findings and caveats: No pretreatment tumor biopsies were available for baseline clonotypes. In blood, top tumor clones expanded by 2 weeks, shrinking by 4.

With regard to this clone: Its antigen is unidentified.

Profiled with immunoSEQ multiplex PCR; TCRdb holds only in-frame clones, not every one. The sample lists over 120,000 clones; 70% to 90% were seen once. Time point reported: baseline pretreatment blood. Treatment defined: 15 Gy SBRT to primary tumor, nephrectomy 4 weeks later. Radiation-treated patients gave blood at baseline, week 2 and week 4. The patient's renal cell carcinoma had clear cell pathology. This TCR was sampled from a woman aged 50 to 65 with renal cell carcinoma. The sequencing here drew on blood, taken from a patient whose treatment included radiotherapy and nephrectomy. The chain recombines TRBV7-2 with TRBJ2-2; D gene ambiguous. CDR3 amino acids: CASSVPRTDTGELFF. CDR3 coding DNA: TGTGCCAGCAGCGTCCCCCGGACGGACACCGGGGAGCTGTTTTTT.